These T cell receptor beta chains were read from a single sample in a study of early T cells in non-severe SARS-CoV-2 infection. TCRdb redid the calling of the 5' RACE reads with MiXCR, one entry per CDR3 protein. The sample yields 70,000 to 95,000 distinct CDR3 sequences, roughly 14% seen once. Sequencing was done on a sample of whole blood. The source of these receptors is an adult who was a healthcare worker with PCR-confirmed SARS-CoV-2 infection or an uninfected control (not recorded which). CDR3s include the opening cysteine and the closing phenylalanine or tryptophan. A D gene is named only where the DNA matches it firmly. Clone sizes are given selectively: once, few, many, or a class where the clone is expanded.

TRBJ1-4 few - TRBV5-4 CASRKAQDSTNEKLFF TGTGCCAGCAGGAAGGCACAGGACTCAACTAATGAAAAACTGTTTTTT
TRBJ2-1 few TRBD1 TRBV29-1 CSVLPGQGNEQFF TGCAGCGTTCTCCCGGGACAGGGGAATGAGCAGTTCTTC
TRBJ1-5 many - TRBV2 CASSVGQPQHF TGTGCCAGCAGTGTAGGCCAGCCCCAGCATTTT
TRBJ2-6 - TRBD1 TRBV6-5 CASSPDRVLSGANVLTF TGTGCCAGCAGCCCCGACAGGGTTTTGTCTGGGGCCAACGTCCTGACTTTC
TRBJ2-5 - TRBD1 TRBV2 CATTRDRGQETQYF TGTGCCACCACCCGGGACAGGGGTCAAGAGACCCAGTACTTC
TRBJ2-1 - - TRBV29-1 CSVDGQGNYNEQFF TGCAGCGTTGACGGGCAGGGAAACTACAATGAGCAGTTCTTC
TRBJ2-5 few TRBD2 TRBV18 CASSPERGIQETQYF TGTGCCAGCTCACCCGAGCGGGGTATACAAGAGACCCAGTACTTC
TRBJ2-1 few - TRBV27 CASSPTYNEQFF TGTGCCAGCAGTCCCACCTACAATGAGCAGTTCTTC
TRBJ2-5 - - TRBV3-1 CASSPLGPYQETQYF TGTGCCAGCAGCCCCTTGGGACCCTACCAAGAGACCCAGTACTTC
TRBJ2-3 many - TRBV12-3/TRBV12-4 CASSLGQDWTTSTDTQYF TGTGCCAGCAGTTTAGGTCAGGATTGGACCACTAGCACAGATACGCAGTATTTT
TRBJ1-2 few TRBD1 TRBV5-6 CASSWGQGSYGYTF TGTGCCAGCAGCTGGGGACAGGGGTCCTATGGCTACACCTTC
TRBJ2-3 many - TRBV10-3 CAISGPGRSTDTQYF TGTGCCATCTCGGGCCCAGGGAGGAGCACAGATACGCAGTATTTT
TRBJ1-5 many - TRBV18 CASSPSAGNQPQHF TGTGCCAGCTCACCATCGGCAGGCAATCAGCCCCAGCATTTT
TRBJ1-2 many TRBD1 TRBV7-2 CASSLDLGDRDYGYTF TGTGCCAGCAGCTTAGACTTAGGGGACAGGGACTATGGCTACACCTTC
TRBJ1-6 few - TRBV11-2 CASSLNTEYSLHF TGTGCCAGCAGCTTAAATACGGAGTATTCCCTCCACTTT
TRBJ2-3 few TRBD1 TRBV18 CASSLTGADTQYF TGTGCCAGCTCACTGACAGGGGCAGATACGCAGTATTTT
TRBJ2-2 - - TRBV19 CASRYPGPNTGELFF TGTGCCAGTAGATATCCGGGGCCGAACACCGGGGAGCTGTTTTTT
TRBJ2-5 few - TRBV29-1 CSVEQGYKTQYF TGCAGCGTTGAACAGGGCTACAAGACCCAGTACTTC
TRBJ2-5 - TRBD1 TRBV29-1 CSSSGTVLQETQYF TGCAGCTCTTCAGGGACAGTACTCCAAGAGACCCAGTACTTC
TRBJ2-3 - TRBD2 TRBV9 CASSVAGGITDTQYF TGTGCCAGCAGCGTAGCGGGAGGCATCACAGATACGCAGTATTTT
TRBJ2-1 - - TRBV29-1 CSVEEGSSYNEQFF TGCAGCGTTGAAGAAGGCAGCTCCTACAATGAGCAGTTCTTC
TRBJ2-3 few - TRBV13 CASSLGLSTDTQYF TGTGCCAGCAGCCTCGGACTAAGCACAGATACGCAGTATTTT
TRBJ2-3 - TRBD2 TRBV10-2 CASSEIGGATQYF TGCGCCAGCAGTGAAATCGGGGGGGCTACGCAGTATTTT
TRBJ1-4 few TRBD1 TRBV12-3/TRBV12-4 CASRGQVGNNEKLFF TGTGCCAGCAGGGGACAGGTCGGGAATAATGAAAAACTGTTTTTT
TRBJ2-6 few - TRBV18 CASSPVKQGSSGANVLTF TGTGCCAGCTCACCAGTAAAACAGGGTTCGTCTGGGGCCAACGTCCTGACTTTC
TRBJ1-2 few TRBD1 TRBV6-5 CASSPRDRGYGYTF TGTGCCAGCAGTCCCCGGGACAGGGGATATGGCTACACCTTC
TRBJ2-5 many TRBD1 TRBV12-3/TRBV12-4 CASSLVLTGGGLETQYF TGTGCCAGCAGTTTAGTTCTGACAGGGGGCGGTTTGGAGACCCAGTACTTC
TRBJ2-5 - - TRBV28 CASEKWTAVPTQETQYF TGTGCCAGCGAGAAGTGGACGGCAGTTCCAACCCAAGAGACCCAGTACTTC
TRBJ2-2 - TRBD1 TRBV28 CASSLPPRTGALVGTGELFF TGTGCCAGCAGTTTACCCCCCCGGACAGGGGCTTTAGTGGGCACCGGGGAGCTGTTTTTT
TRBJ1-2 - - TRBV12-3/TRBV12-4 CASSLRDWAVDGYTF TGTGCCAGCAGTCTCCGGGACTGGGCCGTCGATGGCTACACCTTC
TRBJ1-4 - - TRBV20-1 CSARVEGNWNEKLFF TGCAGTGCTAGAGTGGAGGGGAACTGGAATGAAAAACTTTTTTTT
TRBJ2-1 few - TRBV27 CASSLQGGSEQFF TGTGCCAGCAGTTTGCAGGGAGGCAGTGAGCAGTTCTTC
TRBJ1-1 - - TRBV29-1 CSVVRANTEAFF TGCAGCGTTGTTCGGGCGAACACTGAAGCTTTCTTT
TRBJ1-3 many - TRBV5-1 CASSLAGESGNTIYF TGCGCCAGCAGCTTGGCAGGGGAGTCTGGAAACACCATATATTTT
TRBJ2-1 few TRBD2 TRBV6-4 CASSPRLAGPPGEQFF TGTGCCAGCAGTCCTAGACTAGCGGGGCCTCCGGGTGAGCAGTTCTTC
TRBJ1-1 many TRBD1 TRBV12-3/TRBV12-4 CASSFGTGGSEAFF TGTGCCAGCAGTTTCGGGACAGGGGGGTCTGAAGCTTTCTTT
TRBJ2-2 - - TRBV6-1 CASRTATNTGELFF TGTGCCAGTAGGACAGCTACGAACACCGGGGAGCTGTTTTTT
TRBJ2-1 - - TRBV11-2 CASTQGGVNNEQFF TGTGCCAGCACCCAGGGGGGGGTGAACAATGAGCAGTTCTTC
TRBJ1-1 - - TRBV5-4 CASSPGDYNTEAFF TGTGCCAGCAGTCCCGGGGACTATAACACTGAAGCTTTCTTT
TRBJ1-1 - - TRBV20-1 CSARGSTGPLEAFF TGCAGTGCTAGAGGCTCGACAGGCCCACTTGAAGCTTTCTTT